These T cell receptor beta chains were read from a single sample in a study of sequential checkpoint blockade in melanoma. Using immunoSEQ multiplex PCR, the repertoire was profiled, and TCRdb retains in-frame clones only, with some absent. The sample shows about 4,900 clones, 34% of them seen only once. Sample: tumor tissue (inferred from file names), taken from a patient given nivolumab and ipilimumab in sequence. These receptors originate from a human donor with melanoma. Both conserved end residues are part of each CDR3. A D gene is named only where the DNA matches it firmly. The size of a clone is reported for some rows only, either as once, few or many, or as a class for expanded clones.

>TRBV6-1|few|TRBJ2-3|.|16
CASSEGSLPSTDTQYF
TGTGCCAGCAGTGAAGGCTCACTCCCCTCAACAGATACGCAGTATTTT
>TRBV18|.|TRBJ2-7|.|14
CASSPPRVYAEQYF
TGTGCCAGCTCACCACCGCGCGTGTACGCCGAGCAGTACTTC
>TRBV19|.|TRBJ1-1|.|14
CASSIRVLAEAAFF
TGTGCCAGTAGTATTAGAGTTCTGGCTGAGGCGGCTTTCTTT
>TRBV5-1|.|TRBJ2-1|TRBD2|16
CASSLEASGGVHEQFF
TGCGCCAGCAGCTTGGAAGCTAGCGGGGGGGTCCATGAGCAGTTCTTC
>TRBV29-1|few|TRBJ1-1|TRBD1|12
CSAMTGVTEAFF
TGCAGCGCCATGACAGGGGTCACTGAAGCTTTCTTT
>TRBV11-3|.|TRBJ2-3|.|14
CASSPRDFTDTQYF
TGTGCCAGCAGCCCCCGGGACTTCACAGATACGCAGTATTTT
>TRBV5-1|.|TRBJ2-3|.|15
CASSFDRKSTDTQYF
TGCGCCAGCAGCTTCGACAGGAAATCCACAGATACGCAGTATTTT
>TRBV11-3|few|TRBJ2-2|.|14
CASSFRGNTGELFF
TGTGCCAGCAGCTTCCGGGGGAACACCGGGGAGCTGTTTTTT
>TRBV18|.|TRBJ2-1|.|14
CASSPKEGTWEQFF
TGTGCCAGCTCACCTAAGGAGGGAACGTGGGAGCAGTTCTTC
>TRBV6-8|few|TRBJ1-6|.|16
CASKSRRSSYNSPLHF
TGTGCCAGCAAATCACGGCGAAGCTCCTATAATTCACCCCTCCACTTT
>TRBV11-3|.|TRBJ2-7|TRBD1|16
CASSLLGTGKAYEQYF
TGTGCCAGCAGCTTGCTAGGGACAGGGAAAGCCTACGAGCAGTACTTC
>TRBV6-8|medium-sized|TRBJ1-1|TRBD1|13
CASSGQGYTEAFF
TGTGCCAGCAGTGGACAGGGATACACTGAAGCTTTCTTT
>TRBV1|.|TRBJ2-3|.|14
CASSPSGSTDTQYF
TGCGCCAGCAGCCCATCAGGCTCCACAGATACGCAGTATTTT
>TRBV11-3|medium-sized|TRBJ1-1|TRBD1|15
CASSLTGQGGTEAFF
TGTGCCAGCAGCTTAACGGGACAGGGGGGCACTGAAGCTTTCTTT
>TRBV5-1|few|TRBJ2-2|TRBD1|15
CASSPGQGAVGELFF
TGCGCCAGCAGCCCCGGACAGGGGGCCGTCGGGGAGCTGTTTTTT
>TRBV7-6|.|TRBJ1-6|.|18
CASSTLTDLSSYNSPLHF
TGTGCCAGCAGCACCCTGACAGACCTGAGCTCCTATAATTCACCCCTCCACTTT
>TRBV19|.|TRBJ2-7|TRBD1|13
CASANQGAYEQYF
TGTGCCAGCGCAAACCAGGGGGCCTACGAGCAGTACTTC
>TRBV29-1|.|TRBJ1-1|.|12
CSVRQMNTEAFF
TGCAGCGTTCGGCAGATGAACACTGAAGCTTTCTTT
>TRBV5-1|.|TRBJ2-1|TRBD2|17
CASSLAEVAGAPYEQFF
TGCGCCAGCAGCTTGGCCGAGGTAGCGGGGGCACCCTATGAGCAGTTCTTC
>TRBV19|.|TRBJ1-6|TRBD1|15
CASSIEYRGSSPLHF
TGTGCCAGTAGTATTGAGTACAGGGGAAGCTCACCCCTCCACTTT
>TRBV14|.|TRBJ1-3|TRBD1|16
CASSHRDRGSGNTIYF
TGTGCCAGCAGCCACCGGGACAGGGGATCTGGAAACACCATATATTTT
>TRBV30|.|TRBJ1-1|.|12
CAWSYGTAEAFF
TGTGCCTGGAGTTATGGTACTGCTGAAGCTTTCTTT
>TRBV19|.|TRBJ1-1|.|14
CASSRSRRETEAFF
TGTGCCAGTAGTAGATCCAGGCGAGAGACTGAAGCTTTCTTT
>TRBV6-8|many|TRBJ2-5|.|12
CASSYSRETQYF
TGTGCCAGCAGTTACTCAAGGGAGACCCAGTACTTC
>TRBV30|few|TRBJ1-4|.|14
CAWSEGMTNEKLFF
TGTGCCTGGAGTGAGGGGATGACTAATGAAAAACTGTTTTTT
>TRBV6-8|.|TRBJ2-3|.|15
CASSYLRARADTQYF
TGTGCCAGCAGTTACTTGCGGGCGCGAGCAGATACGCAGTATTTT
>TRBV5-1|few|TRBJ2-7|.|14
CASSSAGSSYEQYF
TGCGCCAGCAGCTCCGCCGGGAGCTCCTACGAGCAGTACTTC
>TRBV12-5|.|TRBJ1-6|.|12
CASGFEDSPLHF
TGTGCTAGTGGTTTTGAAGATTCACCCCTCCACTTT
>TRBV29-1|.|TRBJ1-2|.|13
CSVSPVTNYGYTF
TGCAGCGTCTCCCCAGTTACCAACTATGGCTACACCTTC
>TRBV30|.|TRBJ1-2|.|15
CAWSVVGLANYGYTF
TGTGCCTGGAGTGTAGTGGGGTTAGCTAACTATGGCTACACCTTC
>TRBV30|.|TRBJ2-7|TRBD1|14
CAWHGGTGRDEQYF
TGTGCCTGGCACGGCGGGACAGGGCGCGACGAGCAGTACTTC
>TRBV6-8|few|TRBJ1-5|.|14
CASREGPYNQPQHF
TGTGCCAGCAGGGAAGGACCTTACAATCAGCCCCAGCATTTT
>TRBV30|.|TRBJ2-7|.|14
CAWSVAGHLGEQYF
TGTGCCTGGAGTGTTGCGGGACACCTCGGAGAGCAGTACTTC
>TRBV29-1|.|TRBJ2-7|TRBD2|14
CSARLAGSSYEQYF
TGCAGCGCCCGACTAGCGGGGAGCTCCTACGAGCAGTACTTC
>TRBV21-1|few|TRBJ1-4|.|13
CASSLYRGEKLFF
TGTGCCAGCAGTTTATACAGGGGTGAAAAACTGTTTTTT
>TRBV19|few|TRBJ1-5|TRBD1|15
CASRQRQGENQPQHF
TGTGCCAGTAGACAAAGACAGGGGGAGAATCAGCCCCAGCATTTT
>TRBV7-6|once|TRBJ1-4|TRBD1|16
CASSLVTGDRGGKLFF
TGTGCCAGCAGCTTAGTCACAGGGGACAGGGGTGGAAAACTGTTTTTT
>TRBV2|.|TRBJ2-7|.|16
CASSEALPGAANEQYF
TGTGCCAGCAGTGAAGCGCTTCCAGGGGCGGCTAACGAGCAGTACTTC
>TRBV11-3|.|TRBJ2-3|.|15
CASSLGTTSTDTQYF
TGTGCCAGCAGCTTAGGGACTACCAGCACAGATACGCAGTATTTT
>TRBV7-1|.|TRBJ1-2|.|14
CASGLLGGSYGYTF
TGTGCCAGCGGCCTTTTGGGGGGGAGCTATGGCTACACCTTC
>TRBV7-1|.|TRBJ2-1|.|15
CASSWDIEGYNEQFF
TGTGCCAGCAGCTGGGACATTGAAGGGTACAATGAGCAGTTCTTC
>TRBV12-5|few|TRBJ1-1|.|13
CASTSPGATVAFF
TGTGCCAGCACTTCCCCCGGAGCAACTGTCGCTTTCTTT